This is a list of T cell receptor beta chains from one sample in a study of T-cell memory formation after mild COVID-19. TCRdb passed the 5' RACE reads through MiXCR, listing each CDR3 protein once. The sample lists 550,000 to 700,000 distinct CDR3 sequences; 17% were seen once. Material: PBMCs or a T cell subset sorted from them (not recorded which). These receptors all stem from an adult woman who had mild COVID-19 (a few samples of this study predate the infection). Cell type and time point are not known. Each CDR3 is given with its conserved first and last residue. A D gene is named only where the DNA matches it firmly. Clone size is given for some rows only: seen once, a few or many times, or a class if the clone is expanded.

D gene	V gene	J gene	clone size	CDR3 DNA	CDR3 protein
NA	TRBV7-9	TRBJ2-5	few	TGTGCCAGTACAATGGTGGACAAGACCCAGTACTTC	CASTMVDKTQYF
TRBD2	TRBV6-1	TRBJ2-1	NA	TGTGCCAGCAGTGAAGCTTCGACTAGCCACAATGAGCAGTTCTTC	CASSEASTSHNEQFF
TRBD1	TRBV2	TRBJ2-7	NA	TGTGCCAGCAACCCGACAGGGGGACCATACGAGCAGTACTTC	CASNPTGGPYEQYF
NA	TRBV7-3	TRBJ2-1	few	TGTGCCAGCAGCTTAACGCAAGTTATAAGTGAGCAGTTCTTC	CASSLTQVISEQFF
TRBD2	TRBV11-3	TRBJ2-3	NA	TGTGCCAGCAGCTCCCCAGAAGGGACTACAGACACAGATACGCAGTATTTT	CASSSPEGTTDTDTQYF
NA	TRBV24-1	TRBJ2-1	few	TGTGCCACCAGTGATGCTAGTGGATCTTACAATGAGCAGTTCTTC	CATSDASGSYNEQFF
NA	TRBV6-5	TRBJ2-2	NA	TGTGCCAGCAGTGACAGTCTCGTCACCGGGGAGCTGTTTTTT	CASSDSLVTGELFF
TRBD2	TRBV12-3/TRBV12-4	TRBJ2-2	many	TGTGCCAGCAGTAAACTAGCGGAGGCGGGCGGGGAGCTGTTTTTT	CASSKLAEAGGELFF
NA	TRBV30	TRBJ1-2	few	TGTGCCTGGAGTCGGTACAGCGTGTCTGGATATGGCTACACCTTC	CAWSRYSVSGYGYTF
TRBD1	TRBV25-1	TRBJ2-1	few	TGTGCCAGCAGTGAATTTACAGGGGGCACCTACAATGAGCAGTTCTTC	CASSEFTGGTYNEQFF
NA	TRBV5-1	TRBJ2-5	NA	TGCGCCAGCAGCTTGCAGACAGGTCCCCAAGAGACCCAGTACTTC	CASSLQTGPQETQYF
NA	TRBV7-2	TRBJ2-3	many	TGTGCCAGCAGCTTAGCGGGAGTCACAGATACGCAGTATTTT	CASSLAGVTDTQYF
NA	TRBV5-1	TRBJ2-5	NA	TGCGCCAGCAGCCCCGGTGGGGTAATAGAGACCCAGTACTTC	CASSPGGVIETQYF
TRBD2	TRBV5-1	TRBJ2-3	NA	TGCGCCAGCAGCCGCGCCGGGACTAGCGGCACAGATACGCAGTATTTT	CASSRAGTSGTDTQYF
NA	TRBV4-1	TRBJ2-7	NA	TGCGCCAGCAGCCAAGAAGGGGGGAGGTCTGACCTCTACGAGCAGTACTTC	CASSQEGGRSDLYEQYF
NA	TRBV5-1	TRBJ1-5	NA	TGCGCCAGCAGCTTAGGATTTGGGGGTAGCAATCAGCCCCAGCATTTT	CASSLGFGGSNQPQHF
TRBD2	TRBV2	TRBJ2-7	NA	TGTGCCAGCAGTGAAGCGCTTCTAGCGGGGGTCTACTACGAGCAGTACTTC	CASSEALLAGVYYEQYF
TRBD1	TRBV5-1	TRBJ1-4	few	TGCGCCAGCAGCTTAGGGGGACAGGGTGATGAAAAACTGTTTTTT	CASSLGGQGDEKLFF
NA	TRBV7-6	TRBJ2-7	NA	TGTGCCAGCAGCTTAGAAGGATCTGGCAACGAGCAGTACTTC	CASSLEGSGNEQYF
TRBD2	TRBV5-1	TRBJ2-5	NA	TGCGCCAGCAGCTGGCGACTAGCGGGGGGGATCGAGACCCAGTACTTC	CASSWRLAGGIETQYF
NA	TRBV24-1	TRBJ2-5	NA	TGTGCCACCAGTGATTCGCCTGGAGAGACCCAGTACTTC	CATSDSPGETQYF
NA	TRBV3-1	TRBJ1-1	NA	TGTGCCAGCAGCCAAGGGGGCTTAACTGAAGCTTTCTTT	CASSQGGLTEAFF
NA	TRBV7-2	TRBJ1-5	few	TGTGCCAGCAGCCATAGCAATCAGCCCCAGCATTTT	CASSHSNQPQHF
NA	TRBV5-4	TRBJ2-1	NA	TGTGCCAGCAGCTCGCCACGGGGGTTCTCCTACAATGAGCAGTTCTTC	CASSSPRGFSYNEQFF
TRBD1	TRBV12-3/TRBV12-4	TRBJ2-5	few	TGTGCCAGCAGTTTATCGGACAGGGGACACCAAGAGACCCAGTACTTC	CASSLSDRGHQETQYF
TRBD2	TRBV3-1	TRBJ2-1	NA	TGTGCCAGCAGCCTCCTCAGCGGGGCGAGAAATGAGCAGTTCTTC	CASSLLSGARNEQFF
TRBD1	TRBV5-5	TRBJ1-1	few	TGTGCCAGCAGCTTCCGGGACAGCCGTAACACTGAAGCTTTCTTT	CASSFRDSRNTEAFF
NA	TRBV6-5	TRBJ1-5	few	TGTGCCAGCAGCAGAACCAGGATGGGAGATCAGCCCCAGCATTTT	CASSRTRMGDQPQHF
NA	TRBV15	TRBJ2-1	NA	TGTGCCACCAGCAGCCCCGGGACACCCGAGGGGTCCAATGAGCAGTTCTTC	CATSSPGTPEGSNEQFF
TRBD2	TRBV4-1	TRBJ2-3	few	TGCGCCAGCAGCCAAGGCCGCCTAGCGGGGCCTAGCACAGATACGCAGTATTTT	CASSQGRLAGPSTDTQYF
NA	TRBV5-4	TRBJ2-1	NA	TGTGCCAGCAGCCCAGGAAAATTCTACAATGAGCAGTTCTTC	CASSPGKFYNEQFF
NA	TRBV12-3/TRBV12-4	TRBJ2-7	NA	TGTGCCAGCAGTTTGCCGAACAGGCCCGGCGAGCAGTACTTC	CASSLPNRPGEQYF
NA	TRBV5-5	TRBJ1-2	NA	TGTGCCAGCAGCAATCCGGGTTTCGGGGACTATGGCTACACCTTC	CASSNPGFGDYGYTF
TRBD1	TRBV6-2/TRBV6-3	TRBJ2-1	few	TGTGCCAGCAGCCAATCAGGGGGCTGGCATGAGCAGTTCTTC	CASSQSGGWHEQFF
NA	TRBV12-5	TRBJ2-4	NA	TGTGCTAGTGCTCTTAGTCTAGCCAAAAACATTCAGTACTTC	CASALSLAKNIQYF
NA	TRBV14	TRBJ2-1	few	TGTGCCAGCAGCCCGACCGGGACTGGTAGCTCCAATGAGCAGTTCTTC	CASSPTGTGSSNEQFF
TRBD1	TRBV2	TRBJ2-7	NA	TGTGCCAGCAGTGAGGGACAGGGCTACTCCTACGAGCAGTACTTC	CASSEGQGYSYEQYF
NA	TRBV4-2	TRBJ2-2	few	TGTGCCAGCACCCCTCGAGGACGGACCCGGACCGGGGAGCTGTTTTTT	CASTPRGRTRTGELFF
TRBD1	TRBV2	TRBJ1-2	once	TGTGCCAGCAGTGAAAGGGGACAGGGTTTTGGCTACACCTTC	CASSERGQGFGYTF
NA	TRBV18	TRBJ2-5	few	TGTGCCAGCTCACCATGGGGCGGGACGGAGACCCAGTACTTC	CASSPWGGTETQYF
NA	TRBV29-1	TRBJ2-3	few	TGCAGCGTTGACACACAGGGCTTCAGGACAGATACGCAGTATTTT	CSVDTQGFRTDTQYF
TRBD1	TRBV5-4	TRBJ1-4	few	TGTGCCAGCAGCTTAAAGACAGGGACGAATGAAAAACTGTTTTTT	CASSLKTGTNEKLFF
NA	TRBV7-2	TRBJ2-2	many	TGTGCCAGCAGCTTCGGACCCGGGAACACCGGGGAGCTGTTTTTT	CASSFGPGNTGELFF
NA	TRBV3-1	TRBJ1-2	few	TGTGCCAGCAGGCAACAGGGATCTAACTATGGCTACACCTTC	CASRQQGSNYGYTF
TRBD2	TRBV12-3/TRBV12-4	TRBJ2-1	NA	TGTGCCAGCAGTTACCCTGGCGGGAGAGGTATCAATGAGCAGTTCTTC	CASSYPGGRGINEQFF
NA	TRBV7-8	TRBJ1-1	few	TGTGCCAGCATGTTCAGGGAAGGCAGTGAAGCTTTCTTT	CASMFREGSEAFF
TRBD2	TRBV20-1	TRBJ2-3	NA	TGCAGTGCTAGTAGGACTAGCGGGAGGATCGACGGCTCAGATACGCAGTATTTT	CSASRTSGRIDGSDTQYF
NA	TRBV4-1	TRBJ1-2	NA	TGCGCCAGCAGCCAAGTACCTGAACGTTCTAACTATGGCTACACCTTC	CASSQVPERSNYGYTF
NA	TRBV24-1	TRBJ2-3	NA	TGTGCCACCAGTGATCTTTTGACAGGCCCCTCGGGGCCAGATACGCAGTATTTT	CATSDLLTGPSGPDTQYF
NA	TRBV20-1	TRBJ1-4	NA	TGCAGTGCCCGAGGTGGATCTAATGAAAAACTGTTTTTT	CSARGGSNEKLFF
TRBD2	TRBV4-1	TRBJ2-3	NA	TGCGCCAGCAGCCAAGATGACGGGGCTAGCGGGGTTATCACAGATACGCAGTATTTT	CASSQDDGASGVITDTQYF
TRBD1	TRBV7-2	TRBJ1-2	NA	TGTGCCAGTAAAAGCGGGACAGGGTTCTATGGCTACACCTTC	CASKSGTGFYGYTF
NA	TRBV3-1	TRBJ2-4	few	TGTGCCAGCAGCCCTCTATCGACTCCAAACATTCAGTACTTC	CASSPLSTPNIQYF
NA	TRBV7-3	TRBJ2-7	few	TGTGCCAGCAGCTCTCAGGCGGCCTACGAGCAGTACTTC	CASSSQAAYEQYF
NA	TRBV6-1	TRBJ2-2	few	TGTGCCAGCAGTGAGGGGCATAGCGTCCAGGTCGGGGAGCTGTTTTTT	CASSEGHSVQVGELFF
TRBD2	TRBV20-1	TRBJ2-3	few	TGCAGTGCTGGGGGAGCGGGGAAGCCAGATACGCAGTATTTT	CSAGGAGKPDTQYF
TRBD1	TRBV24-1	TRBJ2-7	NA	TGTGCCACCAGTGCGGGGACAGGGGTGGACGAGCAGTACTTC	CATSAGTGVDEQYF
NA	TRBV4-2	TRBJ2-7	NA	TGTGCCAGCAGCCAAGCTAGGGGGGCAGGGGGGTCCTACGAGCAGTACTTC	CASSQARGAGGSYEQYF
NA	TRBV29-1	TRBJ1-4	NA	TGCAGCGTCTCTTCAACTAATGAAAAACTGTTTTTT	CSVSSTNEKLFF